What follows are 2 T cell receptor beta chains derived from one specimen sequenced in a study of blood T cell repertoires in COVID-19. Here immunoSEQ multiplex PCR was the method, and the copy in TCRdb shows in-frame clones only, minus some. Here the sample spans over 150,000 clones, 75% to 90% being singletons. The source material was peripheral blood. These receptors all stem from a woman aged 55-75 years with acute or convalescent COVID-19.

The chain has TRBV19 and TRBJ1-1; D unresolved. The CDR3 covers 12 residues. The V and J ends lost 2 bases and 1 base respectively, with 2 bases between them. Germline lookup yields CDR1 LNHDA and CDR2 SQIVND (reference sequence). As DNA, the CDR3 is TGTGCCAGTAGTATACAGAACACTGAAGCTTTCTTT. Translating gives CASSIQNTEAFF. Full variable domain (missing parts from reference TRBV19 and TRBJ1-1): DGGITQSPKYLFRKEGQNVTLSCEQNLNHDAMYWYRQDPGQGLRLIYYSQIVNDFQKGDIAEGYSVSREKKESFPLTVTSAQKNPTAFYLCASSIQNTEAFFGQGTRLTVV.

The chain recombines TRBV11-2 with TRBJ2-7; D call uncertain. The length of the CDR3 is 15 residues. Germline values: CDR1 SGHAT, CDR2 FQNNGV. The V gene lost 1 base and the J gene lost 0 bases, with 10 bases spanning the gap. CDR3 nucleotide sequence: TGTGCCAGCAGCTTAGGGCAGTTCCGCTCCTACGAGCAGTACTTC. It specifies CASSLGQFRSYEQYF. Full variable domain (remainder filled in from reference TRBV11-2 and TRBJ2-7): EAGVAQSPRYKIIEKRQSVAFWCNPISGHATLYWYQQILGQGPKLLIQFQNNGVVDDSQLPKDRFSAERLKGVDSTLKIQPAKLEDSAVYLCASSLGQFRSYEQYFGPGTRLTVT.